The 29 T cell receptor beta chains below were found in one sample sequenced in a study of T cells in Graves' hyperthyroidism and ophthalmopathy. RNA transcripts served as the template for amplifying TCR beta CDR3 regions. In the first-round RT-PCR of the TCR CDR3, the HTBI primer set was used. TCRdb analysed the multiplex PCR reads with MiXCR anew, one entry per CDR3 protein. The repertoire has about 420,000 distinct CDR3 sequences, less than 20% of them found once; the top ten carry 12% to 15%. The sequenced sample consisted of blood. All receptors come from a woman younger than 35 with Graves' hyperthyroidism.

Many counts were recorded for this clonotype. CDR3 amino acids: CASSPGPGMGDIQYF. In nucleotides, the CDR3 is TGTGCCAGCAGTCCGGGCCCGGGGATGGGGGACATTCAGTACTTC. The chain uses TRBV28 and TRBJ2-4; D possibly matches TRBD1 or TRBD2 (5 bases each). CDR1 and CDR2 (germline): MDHEN, SYDVKM. Trimming left V 5 bases short and J 8 bases short, with 19 bases between. The CDR3 is made up of 15 amino acids.

The chain employs TRBV6-1 and TRBJ2-5; weak D call: TRBD1 (6 bases). The ends were cut back, 7 bases at V and 4 bases at J, with 16 bases in the middle. This CDR3 has 14 residues. The germline V gene encodes CDR1 MNHNS and CDR2 SASEGT. DNA of the CDR3: TGTGCCAGCAACCCACAGGGATTCGGAGAGACCCAGTACTTC. Amino acids: CASNPQGFGETQYF.

This clonotype was seen repeatedly, ten times or more. This chain uses TRBV5-5 with TRBJ1-4; D is undetermined. Germline loops: CDR1 SGHKS, CDR2 YYEKEE (reference sequence). The CDR3 has 15 residues. The V end was cut by 1 base, the J end by 3 bases, with 10 bases between. In DNA form, the CDR3 reads TGTGCCAGCAGCTTGTTTATTCAGTCTAATGAAAAACTGTTTTTT. Its translation is CASSLFIQSNEKLFF.

The J gene is TRBJ2-2, the V gene TRBV6-2 or TRBV6-3, with D perhaps assigned TRBD1 or TRBD2 (5 bases each). The CDR3 covers 15 residues. V shed 4 bases and J shed 4 bases, with 13 bases lying between them. The germline V gene has CDR1 MNHEY and CDR2 SVGEGT. The CDR3 region has the DNA TGTGCCAGCAGTTTGTGGGGGTTAAGCACCGGGGAGCTGTTTTTT. Translated: CASSLWGLSTGELFF.

This clonotype showed up just a few times. V and J are TRBV20-1 and TRBJ1-5; D remains ambiguous. This CDR3 is built from 13 residues. V was cut by 0 bases and J by 5 bases, with 8 bases left in between. The germline gives CDR1 DFQATT, CDR2 SNEGSKA (reference sequence). The CDR3 DNA reads TGCAGTGCTAGAGATCTCGGGGATCAGCCCCAGCATTTT. Amino acid sequence: CSARDLGDQPQHF.

This chain uses TRBV18 with TRBJ2-7; D call uncertain. The CDR3 loop spans 14 amino acids. CDR1 KGHSH and CDR2 LQKENI come from the germline V gene. V was shortened by 6 bases and J by 6 bases, with 18 bases between the two germline ends. DNA for the CDR3: TGTGCCAGCTCCACCGGTTCCTACTCCCTCGAGCAGTACTTC. Translating gives CASSTGSYSLEQYF. The full variable domain, its missing parts supplied by reference TRBV18 and TRBJ2-7, is NAGVMQNPRHLVRRRGQEARLRCSPMKGHSHVYWYRQLPEEGLKFMVYLQKENIIDESGMPKERFSAEFPKEGPSILRIQQVVRGDSAAYFCASSTGSYSLEQYFGPGTRLTVT.

The chain links TRBV27 to TRBJ2-2; 11 bases map to TRBD2. V dropped 7 bases and J dropped 3; count of bases not matched to a gene: 13. The CDR3 spans 18 residues. Germline V gene sequence: CDR1 MNHEY, CDR2 SMNVEV (reference sequence). The chain's CDR3 is CASTGIAGGGLYTGELFF. CDR3 sequence (DNA): TGTGCCAGCACGGGGATAGCGGGGGGGGGACTGTACACCGGGGAGCTGTTTTTT.

This clonotype was seen ten or more times. V gene TRBV7-9 combines with J gene TRBJ2-5; TRBD2 matches at 7 bases. Germline-derived CDR1 and CDR2 are SEHNR and FQNEAQ (reference sequence). Trimming cost V 4 bases and J 5 bases; bases outside gene matches: 10. CDR3 length: 15 amino acids. The CDR3 spells CASSSRLAPHETQYF. Here the CDR3 DNA reads TGTGCCAGCAGCTCTCGACTAGCCCCGCACGAGACCCAGTACTTC.

The table lists this clonotype with many counts. The chain employs TRBV6-1 and TRBJ2-2; 8 nucleotides align to TRBD1. After removal of 5 bases from V and 1 base from J, the junction contained 3 bases not matched to a gene. This CDR3 spans 15 amino acids. The V gene's germline CDR1 is MNHNS and CDR2 SASEGT. As DNA, the CDR3 is TGTGCCAGCAGTCCAACAGGGGGGAACACCGGGGAGCTGTTTTTT. It codes for CASSPTGGNTGELFF.

This chain links TRBV5-1 with TRBJ1-2; tentatively, D is TRBD1 (5 bases). The CDR3 is 14 residues long. CDR1 SGHRS and CDR2 YFSETQ come from the germline V gene. V was clipped by 2 bases and J by 8 bases, with 16 bases between them. The CDR3 bases are TGCGCCAGCAGCTTAATAGGCATCCAGGGCGGCTACACCTTC. It specifies CASSLIGIQGGYTF.

The V gene is TRBV12-3 or TRBV12-4, the J gene TRBJ2-7, with D unresolved. CDR3 length: 13 amino acids. V was trimmed by 3 bases and J by 6 bases, leaving 12 bases between them. CDR3 amino acids: CASSFGSGPEQYF. The CDR3 bases are TGTGCCAGCAGTTTTGGGTCAGGACCCGAGCAGTACTTC.

The chain has TRBV4-3 and TRBJ1-2, with 9 bases aligning to TRBD1. Trimming took 0 bases from V and 8 from J; bases not matched to a gene: 10. The CDR3 is made up of 16 amino acids. Per the germline V gene, CDR1 is LGHNA and CDR2 is YSLEER. As DNA, the CDR3 is TGCGCCAGCAGCCAAGATAACAACAGGGGGCTAGGAGGCTACACCTTC. Translating gives CASSQDNNRGLGGYTF.

The V call is TRBV9, the J call TRBJ2-7, with 8 bases matching TRBD1. The CDR3 runs 15 residues. CDR1 and CDR2 (germline): SGDLS, YYNGEE. Trimming cost V 3 bases and J 2 bases; bases outside gene matches: 7. The CDR3 reads CASSAGTGPTYEQYF. The CDR3 DNA reads TGTGCCAGCAGCGCCGGGACAGGACCCACCTACGAGCAGTACTTC.

This clonotype was picked up many times. CDR3 loop: CASSRGVQRNSYEQYF. The CDR3 nucleotides read TGTGCCAGCAGTAGAGGGGTCCAGCGTAACTCCTACGAGCAGTACTTC. V usage is TRBV27 and J usage is TRBJ2-7; D may be TRBD1 or TRBD2 (5 bases each). The CDR3 is 16 residues long. CDR1 is MNHEY, CDR2 SMNVEV, per germline (reference sequence). V lost 5 bases, J lost 0 bases, and 17 bases lay in between.

The rearrangement joins TRBV6-2 or TRBV6-3 to TRBJ1-5, with D unclear. The CDR3 sequence is 15 residues long. The germline V gene has CDR1 MNHEY and CDR2 SVGEGT. The V end was cut by 2 bases, the J end by 0 bases, with 8 bases between. The DNA of the CDR3 is TGTGCCAGCAGTTACAGGGCCGGTAGCAATCAGCCCCAGCATTTT. Its translation: CASSYRAGSNQPQHF.

The chain couples TRBV5-6 to TRBJ1-3; D is unclear. Germline CDR1 SGHDT, CDR2 YYEEEE. The CDR3 totals 16 residues. The V end was cut by 0 bases, the J end by 0 bases, with 10 bases between. CDR3 bases: TGTGCCAGCAGCTTGGAAACGCTAAGCTCTGGAAACACCATATATTTT. Translated, it gives CASSLETLSSGNTIYF. Looking up the rest from reference TRBV5-6 and TRBJ1-3 gives the full variable domain: DAGVTQSPTHLIKTRGQQVTLRCSPKSGHDTVSWYQQALGQGPQFIFQYYEEEERQRGNFPDRFSGHQFPNYSSELNVNALLLGDSALYLCASSLETLSSGNTIYFGEGSWLTVV.

This clonotype has only a few counts. This chain uses TRBV3-2 with TRBJ2-5; TRBD2 is taken as the D call from the table, unchecked against the DNA. TRBV3-2 is deemed a pseudogene. CDR3 size: 15 residues. The CDR3 is CASSLRREAEETQYF. The DNA for the CDR3 is TGTGCCAGCAGCCTAAGGAGGGAAGCGGAAGAGACCCAGTACTTC.

There are many counts of this clonotype. This sequence joins TRBV27 and TRBJ2-1; 10 bases map to TRBD2. The CDR3 runs to 16 residues. After removal of 11 bases from V and 0 bases from J, the junction contained 10 bases not matched to a gene. Germline V lookup: CDR1 MNHEY, CDR2 SMNVEV (reference sequence). The CDR3 sequence is CAAGLAGVGSYNEQFF. As DNA, the CDR3 is TGTGCCGCAGGGCTAGCGGGAGTGGGCTCCTACAATGAGCAGTTCTTC.

This clonotype was counted ten times or more. The chain couples TRBV3-1 to TRBJ1-5; D may be TRBD1 (6 bases). Per the germline V gene, CDR1 is LGHDT and CDR2 is YNNKEL (reference sequence). The V and J ends lost 3 bases and 4 bases respectively, with 7 bases between them. The CDR3 has 13 residues. CDR3 in DNA: TGTGCCAGCAGCCAGAGGGGGAATCAGCCCCAGCATTTT. Translation: CASSQRGNQPQHF.

The gene calls are TRBV6-6 and TRBJ2-7; 8 nucleotides match TRBD1. V was clipped by 1 base and J by 7 bases; unmatched bases: 6. The CDR3 is 14 residues long. The germline gives CDR1 MNHNY, CDR2 SVGAGI (reference sequence). The CDR3 loop is CASSYWQGALEQYF. CDR3 sequence (DNA): TGTGCCAGCAGTTACTGGCAGGGGGCGCTTGAGCAGTACTTC.

The chain couples TRBV6-2 or TRBV6-3 to TRBJ1-5; the D gene is possibly TRBD1 (6 bases). CDR1 is MNHEY, CDR2 SVGEGT, per germline. The CDR3 is made up of 15 amino acids. Trimming shortened V by 7 bases and J by 0 bases, and 13 bases separated the two germline ends. CDR3 amino acids: CASMQGTYSNQPQHF. In nucleotides, the CDR3 is TGTGCCAGCATGCAGGGGACCTATAGCAATCAGCCCCAGCATTTT.

This chain joins TRBV6-5 and TRBJ2-2; D call uncertain. Germline V gene sequence: CDR1 MNHEY, CDR2 SVGAGI. V shed 0 bases and J shed 4 bases, with 12 bases lying between them. The CDR3 is made up of 16 amino acids. The CDR3 is CASSYSGVPATGELFF. CDR3 in DNA: TGTGCCAGCAGTTACTCGGGCGTGCCGGCCACCGGGGAGCTGTTTTTT.

This clonotype was seen at least ten times. The chain's CDR3 is CASSLTGTGSHAFF. Written as DNA, the CDR3 is TGTGCCAGCAGCTTAACCGGGACAGGGAGTCATGCTTTCTTT. The chain is built from TRBV7-3 and TRBJ1-1; the match to TRBD1 covers 9 bases. Germline V lookup: CDR1 SGHTA, CDR2 FQGTGA. The J segment lost 11 bases and the V segment lost 0 bases, leaving 7 bases of the junction unmatched. The CDR3 covers 14 residues.

This clonotype was seen a handful of times. The chain links TRBV28 to TRBJ2-7, with TRBD2 matching over 13 bases. CDR1 is MDHEN and CDR2 is SYDVKM in the germline V gene. The ends lost 5 bases at V and 2 bases at J; junction bases unmatched: 6. CDR3 size: 16 residues. The CDR3 DNA is TGTGCCAGCAGTCCCGAGGGACTAGCGGGAACCTACGAGCAGTACTTC. It codes for CASSPEGLAGTYEQYF.

A few counts support this clonotype. The V and J genes are TRBV18 and TRBJ2-7; the match to TRBD2 covers 14 bases. J was trimmed by 6 bases and V by 1 base; bases with no gene match: 8. In germline, CDR1 is KGHSH, CDR2 LQKENI. The CDR3 runs to 17 residues. Here the CDR3 reads CASSPQPGLAGVSEQYF. CDR3 in DNA: TGTGCCAGCTCACCACAGCCGGGACTAGCGGGAGTTTCCGAGCAGTACTTC.

There are many counts of this clonotype. The CDR3 region has the DNA TGTGCCAGCAGTGAAAGTTTAGATACGCAGTATTTT. Amino acid sequence: CASSESLDTQYF. The chain joins TRBV2 to TRBJ2-3; D call uncertain. This CDR3 is 12 amino acids long. The V gene lost 2 bases and the J gene lost 5 bases, with 5 bases spanning the gap. From germline, CDR1 is SNHLY and CDR2 FYNNEI.

In the case of this clonotype: Just one base apart from a much larger clone, this may be a read error. This sequence joins TRBV7-4 and TRBJ1-1; 7 bases line up with TRBD1. The germline V gene has CDR1 SGHVT and CDR2 SQSDAQ. This CDR3 has 16 residues. The DNA for the CDR3 is TGTGCCGGCAGCTACCTAGGACAGGCCATGAACACTGAAGCTTTCTTT. It specifies CAGSYLGQAMNTEAFF.

The chain links TRBV9 to TRBJ2-7; a possible D gene is TRBD1 (5 bases). The germline V gene has CDR1 SGDLS and CDR2 YYNGEE. This CDR3 contains 14 residues. V was clipped by 1 base and J by 3 bases, with 11 bases between them. CDR3 region: CASSVFDRDYEQYF. The CDR3 region has the DNA TGTGCCAGCAGCGTATTCGACAGAGACTACGAGCAGTACTTC.

V and J are TRBV13 and TRBJ2-1; the D gene is possibly TRBD2 (5 bases). CDR1 is PRHDT, CDR2 FYEKMQ, per germline (reference sequence). The CDR3 loop spans 14 amino acids. V was cut by 4 bases and J by 3 bases, with 10 bases left in between. Here the CDR3 reads CASSSRGFYNEQFF. DNA of the CDR3: TGTGCCAGCAGCTCTCGCGGGTTCTACAATGAGCAGTTCTTC.